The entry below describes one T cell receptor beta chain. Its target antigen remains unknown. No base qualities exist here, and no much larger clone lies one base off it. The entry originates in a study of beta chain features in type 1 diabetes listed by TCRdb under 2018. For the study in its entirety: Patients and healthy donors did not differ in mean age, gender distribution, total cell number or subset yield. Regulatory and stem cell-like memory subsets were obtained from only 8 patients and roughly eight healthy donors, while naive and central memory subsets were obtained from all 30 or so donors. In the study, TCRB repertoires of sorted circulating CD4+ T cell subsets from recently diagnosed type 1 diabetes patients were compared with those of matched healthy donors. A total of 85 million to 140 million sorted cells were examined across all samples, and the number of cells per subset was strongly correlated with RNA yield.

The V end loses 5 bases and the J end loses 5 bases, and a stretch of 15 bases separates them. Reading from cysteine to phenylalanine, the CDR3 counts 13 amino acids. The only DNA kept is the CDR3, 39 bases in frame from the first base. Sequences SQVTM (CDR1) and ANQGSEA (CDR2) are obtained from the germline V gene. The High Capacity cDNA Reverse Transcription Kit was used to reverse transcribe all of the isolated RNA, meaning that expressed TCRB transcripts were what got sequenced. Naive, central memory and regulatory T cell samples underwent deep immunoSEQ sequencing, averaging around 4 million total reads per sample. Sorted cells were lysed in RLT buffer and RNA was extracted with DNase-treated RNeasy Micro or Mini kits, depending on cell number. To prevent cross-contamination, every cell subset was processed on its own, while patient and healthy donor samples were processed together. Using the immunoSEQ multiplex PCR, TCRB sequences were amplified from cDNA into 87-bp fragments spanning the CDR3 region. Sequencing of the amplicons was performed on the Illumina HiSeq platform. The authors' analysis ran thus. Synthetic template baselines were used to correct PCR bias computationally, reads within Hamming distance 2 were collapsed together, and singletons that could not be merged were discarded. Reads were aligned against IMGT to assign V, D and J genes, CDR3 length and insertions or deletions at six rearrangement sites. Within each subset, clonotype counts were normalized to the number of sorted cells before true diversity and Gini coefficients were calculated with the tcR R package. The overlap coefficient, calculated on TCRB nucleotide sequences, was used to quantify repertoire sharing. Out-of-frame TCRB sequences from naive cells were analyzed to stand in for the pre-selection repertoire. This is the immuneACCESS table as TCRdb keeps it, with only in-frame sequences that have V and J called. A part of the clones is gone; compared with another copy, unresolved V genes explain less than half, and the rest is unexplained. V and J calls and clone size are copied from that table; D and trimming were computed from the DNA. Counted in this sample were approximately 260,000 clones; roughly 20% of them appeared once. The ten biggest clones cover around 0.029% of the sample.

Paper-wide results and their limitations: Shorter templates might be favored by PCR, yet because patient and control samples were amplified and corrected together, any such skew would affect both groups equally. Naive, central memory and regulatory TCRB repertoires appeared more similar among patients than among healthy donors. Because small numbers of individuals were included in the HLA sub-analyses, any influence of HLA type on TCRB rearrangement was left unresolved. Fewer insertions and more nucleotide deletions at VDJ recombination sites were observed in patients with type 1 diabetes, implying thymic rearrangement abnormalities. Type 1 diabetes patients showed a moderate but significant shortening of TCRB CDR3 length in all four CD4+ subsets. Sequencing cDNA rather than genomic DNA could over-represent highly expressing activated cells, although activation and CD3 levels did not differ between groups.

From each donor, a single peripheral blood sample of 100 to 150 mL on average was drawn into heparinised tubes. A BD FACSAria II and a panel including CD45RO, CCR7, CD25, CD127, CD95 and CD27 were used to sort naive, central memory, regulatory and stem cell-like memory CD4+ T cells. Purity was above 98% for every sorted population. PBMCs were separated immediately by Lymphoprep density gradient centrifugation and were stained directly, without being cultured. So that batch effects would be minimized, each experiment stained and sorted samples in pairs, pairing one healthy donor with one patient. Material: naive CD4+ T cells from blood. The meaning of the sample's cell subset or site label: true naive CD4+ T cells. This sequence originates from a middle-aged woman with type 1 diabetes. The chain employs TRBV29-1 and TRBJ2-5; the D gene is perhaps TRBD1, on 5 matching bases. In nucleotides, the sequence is TGCAGCGTTCATAGCCAGGGTCGGGAGACCCAGTACTTC. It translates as CSVHSQGRETQYF.